The 28 T cell receptor beta chains reported below all come from one sample, sequenced in a study of healthy donors' naive CD4 and CD8 T cells. Each TCR library used around 500 ng of total RNA and a linear amplification protocol. From the reads, TCRdb called clonotypes with MiXCR, one entry per CDR3 protein. The profile covers roughly 200,000 distinct CDR3 sequences, with around 80% appearing a single time and less than 2.5% taken by the ten largest. Source material: naive CD4+ and CD8+ T cells sorted from blood, pooled from several donors. These TCRs come from a pool of human donors in good health; the sample pools cells from several healthy donors.

The chain recombines TRBV6-5 with TRBJ2-5, with 10 bases that match TRBD1. This CDR3 is 15 amino acids long. Trimming took 5 bases from V and 5 from J; bases not matched to a gene: 8. Germline CDR1 reads MNHEY; CDR2 reads SVGAGI. CDR3 protein: CASSISGTGVETQYF. The CDR3 DNA is TGTGCCAGCAGTATCTCCGGGACAGGGGTCGAGACCCAGTACTTC.

This clonotype has just a few counts. The chain uses TRBV29-1 and TRBJ2-7; 9 bases are a match to TRBD1. CDR3 size: 14 residues. With 3 bases clipped from V and 7 bases from J, the junction kept 10 bases outside the gene matches. Germline CDR1 reads SQVTM; CDR2 reads ANQGSEA. The CDR3 loop reads CSVDSDRGEREQYF. CDR3 in DNA: TGCAGCGTTGATTCGGACAGGGGCGAAAGGGAGCAGTACTTC.

This chain uses TRBV12-3 or TRBV12-4 with TRBJ1-1, with 7 nucleotides matching TRBD1. Trimming at V came to 6 bases and at J to 6 bases, leaving 10 bases not matched to a gene. The CDR3 has 14 amino acids. CDR3 loop: CASSRDRVFAEAFF. The DNA for the CDR3 is TGTGCCAGCAGCCGCGACAGGGTGTTCGCTGAAGCTTTCTTT.

The chain combines TRBV19 with TRBJ1-1, with a weak D call TRBD1 (5 bases). The CDR3 extends over 14 amino acids. CDR1 is LNHDA and CDR2 is SQIVND in the germline V gene (reference sequence). The V and J ends lost 2 bases and 5 bases respectively, with 12 bases between them. The CDR3 reads CASSISRVETEAFF. The CDR3 DNA is TGTGCCAGTAGTATATCCAGGGTTGAGACTGAAGCTTTCTTT.

The chain employs TRBV5-6 and TRBJ2-3, with no clear D. Trimming removed 0 bases at V and 6 bases at J, with 11 bases between. The CDR3 sequence is 14 residues long. In germline, CDR1 is SGHDT, CDR2 YYEEEE. The CDR3, as DNA: TGTGCCAGCAGCTTGGGCCGTAGTGGGGATACGCAGTATTTT. Its protein product is CASSLGRSGDTQYF. The full variable domain, completed using reference TRBV5-6 and TRBJ2-3, is DAGVTQSPTHLIKTRGQQVTLRCSPKSGHDTVSWYQQALGQGPQFIFQYYEEEERQRGNFPDRFSGHQFPNYSSELNVNALLLGDSALYLCASSLGRSGDTQYFGPGTRLTVL.

This clonotype was detected a few times. The chain links TRBV29-1 to TRBJ2-3; D remains unclear. The CDR3 spans 10 residues. Germline V gene lookup returns CDR1 SQVTM and CDR2 ANQGSEA. V lost 6 bases, J lost 3 bases, and 4 bases lay in between. CDR3 bases: TGCAGCGTCGGGACAGATACGCAGTATTTT. Translated: CSVGTDTQYF.

V usage is TRBV29-1 and J usage is TRBJ2-3; D might be TRBD2 (5 bases). Per germline, CDR1 SQVTM and CDR2 ANQGSEA. V was shortened by 8 bases and J by 1 base, with 13 bases between the two germline ends. The CDR3 is 13 residues long. Written as DNA, the CDR3 is TGCAGCAGCGCTGGACTCGGCACAGATACGCAGTATTTT. Its protein product is CSSAGLGTDTQYF.

This clonotype has only one observation. The chain uses TRBV5-3 and TRBJ1-1, with D possibly being TRBD1 (5 bases). TRBV5-3 counts as an open reading frame of uncertain function. The CDR3 is made up of 16 amino acids. V was pared by 3 bases and J by 5 bases, with 20 bases between. CDR3 DNA sequence: TGTGCCAGAAGCTCCTCGGGACCGCCCCGGGGTACTGAAGCTTTCTTT. Amino acids: CARSSSGPPRGTEAFF.

CDR3 sequence (DNA): TGCAGTGCTAGAGGATCACGGGACGTGGTAAGGAATGAGCAGTTCTTC. It yields the protein CSARGSRDVVRNEQFF. The chain recombines TRBV20-1 with TRBJ2-1; D is possibly TRBD1 or TRBD2 (5 bases each). With 1 base removed from V and 7 bases from J, the gap between germline ends came to 20 bases. The germline CDR1 and CDR2 sequences are DFQATT and SNEGSKA (reference sequence). This CDR3 comprises 16 residues.

The V and J genes are TRBV19 and TRBJ1-2; D gene uncertain. The germline V gene has CDR1 LNHDA and CDR2 SQIVND (reference sequence). This CDR3 has 15 amino acids. The ends were cut back, 7 bases at V and 2 bases at J, with 17 bases in the middle. CDR3 DNA: TGTGCCAGTACCGGGGAGGGCGGCACCAACTATGGCTACACCTTC. It is translated as CASTGEGGTNYGYTF.

The V call is TRBV19, the J call TRBJ1-2; no clear D. CDR1 LNHDA and CDR2 SQIVND come from the germline V gene (reference sequence). V shed 2 bases and J shed 2 bases, with 12 bases lying between them. The CDR3 is 15 residues long. The CDR3 protein is CASSIIGSPNYGYTF. Written as DNA, the CDR3 is TGTGCCAGTAGTATAATCGGGAGTCCCAACTATGGCTACACCTTC.

V and J are TRBV29-1 and TRBJ2-1; D not resolved. Trimming left V 4 bases short and J 5 bases short, with 18 bases between. The CDR3 runs to 15 residues. Germline V CDR1 and CDR2: SQVTM, ANQGSEA. The CDR3 DNA sequence: TGCAGCGTTGGGTTTGCTCCGCGCCGCAACAATGAGCAGTTCTTC. Protein product: CSVGFAPRRNNEQFF.

The rearrangement uses TRBV11-2 and TRBJ1-1, with 7 bases that match TRBD1. The CDR3 sequence is 14 residues long. Germline V gene lookup returns CDR1 SGHAT and CDR2 FQNNGV. Losses at the gene ends were 5 bases for V and 3 bases for J; bases not matched to a gene: 6. CDR3 nucleotides: TGTGCCAGCAGCCGTCGCACAGGGGACACTGAAGCTTTCTTT. Translated: CASSRRTGDTEAFF.

This chain links TRBV6-5 with TRBJ1-1; D is perhaps TRBD1 (6 bases). CDR1 is MNHEY, CDR2 SVGAGI, per germline. The CDR3 contains 14 residues. V lost 4 bases and J 1 base, leaving 10 bases between the germline ends. The CDR3 DNA reads TGTGCCAGCAGTTCCCGGACAGCGAACACTGAAGCTTTCTTT. It specifies CASSSRTANTEAFF.

The chain links TRBV5-1 to TRBJ2-3, with D unclear. The CDR3 loop spans 13 amino acids. CDR1 is SGHRS and CDR2 is YFSETQ in the germline V gene. V was clipped by 0 bases and J by 6 bases, with 8 bases between them. The CDR3 bases are TGCGCCAGCAGCTTGGAGACTCGCGATACGCAGTATTTT. Its translation: CASSLETRDTQYF.

This sequence joins TRBV7-6 and TRBJ2-1; TRBD2 matches 9 bases. The V gene's germline CDR1 is SGHVS and CDR2 FNYEAQ. The CDR3 loop spans 16 amino acids. The V gene end was trimmed by 1 base and the J gene end by 2 bases; junction bases not matched to a gene: 3. This CDR3 reads CASSLVLAGTYNEQFF. The CDR3 region has the DNA TGTGCCAGCAGCTTAGTGCTAGCGGGAACCTACAATGAGCAGTTCTTC.

This clonotype was seen a few times. The chain recombines TRBV12-3 or TRBV12-4 with TRBJ2-7; a possible D gene is TRBD2 (7 bases). The CDR3 has 16 residues. The ends were cut back, 5 bases at V and 4 bases at J, with 21 bases in the middle. CDR3 nucleotides: TGTGCCAGCAGTCCACTTCAGGGGCGGGAGAAATACGAGCAGTACTTC. Translating gives CASSPLQGREKYEQYF.

The chain joins TRBV13 to TRBJ2-5; TRBD2 agrees at 7 bases. Trimming cost V 7 bases and J 4 bases; bases outside gene matches: 12. This CDR3 has 15 amino acids. Germline CDR1 and CDR2: PRHDT and FYEKMQ (reference sequence). This chain's CDR3 is CASTITRTSTETQYF. The CDR3 DNA sequence: TGTGCCAGCACCATAACCCGGACTAGTACAGAGACCCAGTACTTC.

This clonotype was detected only a few times. Written as DNA, the CDR3 is TGCAGCGTTGAAGTCCCAGGGGCCAACACTGAAGCTTTCTTT. Its protein product is CSVEVPGANTEAFF. V and J are TRBV29-1 and TRBJ1-1, with D tentatively TRBD1 (6 bases). Per germline, CDR1 SQVTM and CDR2 ANQGSEA. The CDR3 runs 14 residues. The V gene lost 1 base and the J gene lost 2 bases, with 11 bases spanning the gap.

This chain uses TRBV30 with TRBJ2-5; perhaps TRBD1 as D (6 bases). The V end was cut by 4 bases, the J end by 0 bases, with 9 bases between. The germline gives CDR1 GTSNPN, CDR2 SVGIG (reference sequence). CDR3 length: 13 residues. CDR3 sequence (DNA): TGTGCCTGGACCCGGGACAACCAAGAGACCCAGTACTTC. As protein: CAWTRDNQETQYF.

This clonotype was observed a few times. The rearrangement joins TRBV18 to TRBJ1-1; D perhaps matches TRBD1 (5 bases). Trimming stripped 3 bases from V and 4 bases from J, with 21 bases between. The CDR3 spans 17 residues. Germline values: CDR1 KGHSH, CDR2 LQKENI. DNA for the CDR3: TGTGCCAGCTCACCCAGGGTTGGGGTCCCCACGGTCACTGAAGCTTTCTTT. Translation: CASSPRVGVPTVTEAFF.

This rearrangement joins TRBV12-3 or TRBV12-4 to TRBJ1-2; 8 positions agree with TRBD1. The CDR3 runs to 14 residues. The trim removed 6 bases at V and 5 bases at J, leaving 8 bases unmatched. The DNA of the CDR3 is TGTGCCAGCAGCCCAGGGGGCTCGGGGTATGGCTACACCTTC. Amino acids: CASSPGGSGYGYTF.

The rearrangement links TRBV29-1 to TRBJ2-1; the D is unclear. Germline CDR1 SQVTM, CDR2 ANQGSEA. The CDR3 runs 15 residues. The ends were cut back, 7 bases at V and 0 bases at J, with 16 bases in the middle. This chain's CDR3 is CSAAHGSLSYNEQFF. The CDR3 bases are TGCAGCGCCGCTCACGGCAGCCTCTCCTACAATGAGCAGTTCTTC.

The gene calls are TRBV29-1 and TRBJ2-7; maybe TRBD1 (5 bases). With 5 bases removed from V and 3 bases from J, the gap between germline ends came to 14 bases. Germline V gene sequence: CDR1 SQVTM, CDR2 ANQGSEA. The CDR3 loop spans 13 amino acids. The DNA of the CDR3 is TGCAGCGTTAGGCCAGGGCGGATCTACGAGCAGTACTTC. This translates into CSVRPGRIYEQYF.

The rearrangement joins TRBV19 to TRBJ1-1; no clear D. V lost 4 bases and J 2 bases, leaving 8 bases between the germline ends. The CDR3 covers 13 residues. Germline V gene data show CDR1 as LNHDA and CDR2 as SQIVND (reference sequence). CDR3 nucleotide sequence: TGTGCCAGTAGTACCACGGTAAACACTGAAGCTTTCTTT. Translating gives CASSTTVNTEAFF.

This clonotype was observed once. The rearrangement uses TRBV10-3 and TRBJ2-5, with no clear D. The CDR3 has 15 residues. The V gene lost 3 bases and the J gene lost 1 base, with 12 bases spanning the gap. The germline gives CDR1 ENHRY, CDR2 SYGVKD. CDR3 nucleotide sequence: TGTGCCATCAGTGAATTATGGGCCAGCCAAGAGACCCAGTACTTC. Its protein is CAISELWASQETQYF.

The V gene is TRBV6-1, the J gene TRBJ1-1; 9 bases are shared with TRBD1. The V and J ends lost 1 base and 5 bases, in that order; junction bases with no gene match: 5. CDR3 length equals 15 residues. The V gene's germline CDR1 is MNHNS and CDR2 SASEGT. CDR3 protein: CASSEVGTGWTEAFF. CDR3 nucleotide sequence: TGTGCCAGCAGTGAAGTCGGGACAGGGTGGACTGAAGCTTTCTTT.

The rearrangement links TRBV29-1 to TRBJ2-3; 10 bases agree with TRBD1. With V trimmed by 6 bases and J by 3 bases, 9 bases remained unmatched. The CDR3 is 15 residues long. CDR1 SQVTM and CDR2 ANQGSEA come from the germline V gene. CDR3: CSVAGTGEVTDTQYF. CDR3 DNA: TGCAGCGTAGCCGGGACAGGGGAGGTAACAGATACGCAGTATTTT.